Listed here are 6 T cell receptor beta chains from one sample, sequenced in a study of cytomegalovirus exposure and HLA in healthy donors. It was with 60 Vbeta and 13 Jbeta primers that the PCR ran. Here immunoSEQ multiplex PCR was the method, and the copy in TCRdb shows in-frame clones only, minus some. The sample includes approximately 110,000 clones. Sequences were obtained from PBMCs. The source of these receptors is a man over 45 in good health and CMV-seronegative.

V usage is TRBV5-1 and J usage is TRBJ1-3; 12 bases fit TRBD1. The V gene end was trimmed by 4 bases and the J gene end by 2 bases; junction bases not matched to a gene: 1. The CDR3 runs 15 residues. In germline, CDR1 is SGHRS, CDR2 YFSETQ. CDR3: CASSRDRGPGNTIYF. The CDR3 DNA reads TGCGCCAGCAGCCGGGACAGGGGGCCTGGAAACACCATATATTTT.

J is TRBJ2-3 and V is TRBV13; 11 bases match TRBD2. CDR1 is PRHDT, CDR2 FYEKMQ, per germline (reference sequence). V gave up 0 bases and J gave up 3 bases; unmatched junction bases: 8. This CDR3 spans 18 amino acids. The CDR3 reads CASSLGLAGGDWTDTQYF. The CDR3, as DNA: TGTGCCAGCAGCTTAGGGCTAGCGGGAGGTGACTGGACAGATACGCAGTATTTT.

The CDR3 loop reads CASDRTSVKKETQYF. The CDR3 DNA follows: TGTGCCAGCGACAGGACTAGCGTAAAAAAAGAGACCCAGTACTTC. The chain recombines TRBV6-1 with TRBJ2-5; the match to TRBD2 covers 9 bases. Germline V CDR1 and CDR2: MNHNS, SASEGT. V dropped 8 bases and J dropped 3; count of bases not matched to a gene: 10. This CDR3 region has 15 residues.

J is TRBJ1-5 and V is TRBV11-1, with unresolved D. This CDR3 has 13 residues. Deletions cut 4 bases from V and 7 bases from J, with 11 bases between. Germline V gives CDR1 SGHAT, CDR2 FQDESV (reference sequence). The CDR3: CASSSQAGQPQHF. The CDR3 DNA is TGTGCCAGCAGCTCTCAGGCAGGACAGCCCCAGCATTTT.

The gene calls are TRBV7-9 and TRBJ1-2; TRBD1 aligns across 7 bases. From germline, CDR1 is SEHNR and CDR2 FQNEAQ (reference sequence). V dropped 1 base and J dropped 5; count of bases not matched to a gene: 1. CDR3 length: 13 amino acids. CDR3 protein: CASSLGQGYGYTF. Here the CDR3 DNA reads TGTGCCAGCAGCTTAGGACAGGGTTATGGCTACACCTTC.

This chain links TRBV5-1 with TRBJ2-1; 7 bases are a match to TRBD2. CDR1 and CDR2 from the germline V gene are SGHRS and YFSETQ. V dropped 4 bases and J dropped 8; count of bases not matched to a gene: 9. This CDR3 is built from 14 residues. The CDR3 reads CASSGLAAKDEQFF. The CDR3 DNA reads as TGCGCCAGCAGCGGGCTAGCGGCGAAAGATGAGCAGTTCTTC.